This is a list of T cell receptor beta chains from one sample in a study of cytomegalovirus exposure and HLA in healthy donors. The data were produced by immunoSEQ multiplex PCR, yet TCRdb's version contains in-frame clones alone and is incomplete. Of approximately 160,000 clones detected, around 80% appear once; the ten largest clones hold roughly 2%. What was sequenced was PBMCs. The receptors were sampled from a human donor in good health. The conserved cysteine and the conserved F or W are not part of the CDR3 here. D genes are given only for firm matches.

D gene	V gene	CDR3 protein
-	TRBV2	ASSEATVVWKLF
-	TRBV6-6	ASNPSSGANVLT
TRBD2	TRBV2	ASSVTSGVNTGELF
-	TRBV25-1	ASSELGGHTGNTIY
TRBD1	TRBV4-1	ASSQEGPGQGLDIQY
TRBD2	TRBV2	ASRDDYFGGVQETQY
TRBD1	TRBV7-2	ASSHDRGNEKLF
-	TRBV6-5	ASSYGQSSGNTIY
-	TRBV28	ASSPGTEAF
TRBD2	TRBV2	ASSARLAGAPEETQY
-	TRBV6-5	ASSPQGRQPQH
-	TRBV5-1	ASSAKTNTGELF
-	TRBV6-5	ASSWGGSHTEAF
-	TRBV4-1	ASSQVASAETQY
TRBD1	TRBV5-1	ASSPGTGGLDEQF
-	TRBV4-3	ASSQDPGSHEKLF
TRBD1	TRBV12-5	ASGLLMTGGAAEKLF
-	TRBV4-3	ASSLTLNTEAF
TRBD2	TRBV11-3	ASSFGGARAPEQY
TRBD2	TRBV7-2	ASSTRTSGQETQY
-	TRBV27	ASSFAGFTDTQY
TRBD1	TRBV2	ASREGQGAYEQY
-	TRBV19	ASSIGTRSSYEQY
TRBD2	TRBV27	ASSLIAGGSTGELF
-	TRBV5-1	ASSYRAAASTDTQY
-	TRBV4-1	ASSIDSWGRGYGYT
TRBD1	TRBV7-9	ASSWPGTENSPLH
-	TRBV18	ASSRQQGNQETQY
-	TRBV7-9	ASSLVVINIYT
TRBD1	TRBV6-5	ASRETGIDGYT
TRBD1	TRBV28	ASSFWDRAGNYGYT
-	TRBV6-4	ASSPTRYSTDTQY
-	TRBV19	ASSIGPGNQPQH
-	TRBV6-5	ASSPVSTGMGGYT
TRBD1	TRBV10-3	AISESQGTGVRY
-	TRBV4-1	ASSLPGMNTEAF
-	TRBV2	ASNGEGQPQH
-	TRBV5-4	ASSEGDSYEQY
-	TRBV7-9	ASSPGSGNQPQH
TRBD2	TRBV11-2	ASRPSGGPYNEQF
-	TRBV29-1	SVGAEDQPQH
TRBD2	TRBV13	ASSLGSGGNQETQY
TRBD1	TRBV13	ASSFSGTGTYEQY
-	TRBV5-1	ASNRDSGANVLT
-	TRBV7-2	ATGFFNQPQH
-	TRBV9	ASSVSDRHPSPLH
-	TRBV6-5	ASSPEGGNTEAF
TRBD2	TRBV7-9	ASSFRASGGDEQF
TRBD1	TRBV9	ASGRTGNTGELF
TRBD2	TRBV5-1	ASSRLGLAGGLLF
-	TRBV2	ASSGMRSGETQY
TRBD1	TRBV5-1	ASSLGGQGNYGYT
TRBD1	TRBV18	ASSHDRGARSEAF
-	TRBV6-5	ASGRSGDYEQY
TRBD2	TRBV29-1	SVEDPSGGAAEQF
-	TRBV7-2	ASSPQSTSSGANVLT